The 21 T cell receptor beta chains below were found in one sample sequenced in a study of shared clonotypes between healthy human individuals. Naive CD8 cells comprised CD45RO-negative, CCR7-positively selected cells, excluding terminally differentiated effector memory CD45RA+ cells. TCRdb keeps only in-frame clones here, not all; method: immunoSEQ multiplex PCR. Of over 750,000 clones listed, roughly 96% are singletons. Material for sequencing was naive CD8+ T cells sorted from blood. These receptors were collected from a man younger than 40 in good health.

The chain uses TRBV5-4 and TRBJ2-7; TRBD2 is a possible D gene (6 bases). The CDR3 is 16 residues long. Trimming shortened V by 1 base and J by 5 bases, and 19 bases separated the two germline ends. In germline, CDR1 is SGHNT, CDR2 YYREEE (reference sequence). Written as DNA, the CDR3 is TGTGCCAGCAGCTTGAGGGAGGACCGCACGTACGACGAGCAGTACTTC. It translates to CASSLREDRTYDEQYF.

The J gene is TRBJ2-1, the V gene TRBV29-1; tentatively, D is TRBD1 or TRBD2 (5 bases each). Germline V gene data show CDR1 as SQVTM and CDR2 as ANQGSEA. The V end was cut by 6 bases, the J end by 0 bases, with 9 bases between. This CDR3 contains 13 residues. This chain's CDR3 is CSVWDASYNEQFF. CDR3 sequence (DNA): TGCAGCGTCTGGGACGCCTCCTACAATGAGCAGTTCTTC.

In nucleotides, the CDR3 is TGTGCCAGCAGTGACCCCGGACAGGGGGCGGGGGAGCAGTACTTC. Translated, it gives CASSDPGQGAGEQYF. The chain is built from TRBV6-1 and TRBJ2-7, with 11 bases that match TRBD1. The CDR3 length is 15 residues. V was pared by 3 bases and J by 7 bases, with 8 bases of the junction left unmatched. Germline CDR1 MNHNS, CDR2 SASEGT.

CDR3 protein: CASSFALNTGELFF. As DNA, the CDR3 is TGTGCCAGCAGTTTTGCACTGAACACCGGGGAGCTGTTTTTT. This chain uses TRBV27 with TRBJ2-2; D gene ambiguous. This CDR3 is 14 amino acids long. Trimming pared 3 bases from V and 1 base from J, leaving 6 bases between. Germline V gene sequence: CDR1 MNHEY, CDR2 SMNVEV (reference sequence).

The rearrangement links TRBV5-1 to TRBJ2-1, with D unclear. Germline lookup yields CDR1 SGHRS and CDR2 YFSETQ. This CDR3 comprises 15 residues. The V gene lost 0 bases and the J gene lost 0 bases, with 7 bases spanning the gap. CDR3 residues: CASSLEQNSYNEQFF. DNA of the CDR3: TGCGCCAGCAGCTTGGAACAGAACTCCTACAATGAGCAGTTCTTC.

This chain uses TRBV10-1 with TRBJ2-5, with 12 bases aligning to TRBD1. Germline CDR1 and CDR2: WNHNN and SYGVQD (reference sequence). CDR3 length equals 15 residues. V trimming: 5 bases; J trimming: 4 bases; junction bases outside the gene matches: 5. CDR3 in DNA: TGCGCCAGCAGTAGGGACAGGGGGCCTAGAGAGACCCAGTACTTC. It is translated as CASSRDRGPRETQYF.

This sequence joins TRBV28 and TRBJ2-3; D is tentatively TRBD1 or TRBD2 (5 bases each). Trimming removed 6 bases at V and 2 bases at J, with 15 bases between. The CDR3 covers 15 residues. Germline V gives CDR1 MDHEN, CDR2 SYDVKM. This CDR3 reads CASRPGAVFTDTQYF. CDR3 bases: TGTGCCAGCAGGCCCGGGGCGGTATTCACAGATACGCAGTATTTT.

This chain links TRBV27 with TRBJ1-1; D remains ambiguous. Trimming shortened V by 5 bases and J by 0 bases, and 10 bases separated the two germline ends. The CDR3 runs 14 residues. Germline assignment: CDR1 MNHEY and CDR2 SMNVEV (reference sequence). CDR3: CASSPRLLNTEAFF. The DNA of the CDR3 is TGTGCCAGCAGTCCCCGACTGCTGAACACTGAAGCTTTCTTT.

The chain employs TRBV29-1 and TRBJ2-5; 14 bases align to TRBD2. Germline CDR1 and CDR2: SQVTM and ANQGSEA. Trimming cost V 3 bases and J 7 bases; bases outside gene matches: 7. This CDR3 is built from 15 residues. CDR3 DNA sequence: TGCAGCGTTGAGGGACTAGCGGGAGATTTGGGGACCCAGTACTTC. It translates to CSVEGLAGDLGTQYF.

The CDR3 is CASSEGGTPSYEQYF. DNA of the CDR3: TGTGCCAGCAGCGAGGGGGGGACACCATCCTACGAGCAGTACTTC. The genes are TRBV5-4 and TRBJ2-7; TRBD2 might be the D (7 bases). Germline CDR1 SGHNT, CDR2 YYREEE (reference sequence). The CDR3 totals 15 residues. V lost 4 bases to trimming and J lost 1 base, with 15 bases between them.

The chain combines TRBV29-1 with TRBJ1-1; 7 bases map to TRBD1. With 5 bases clipped from V and 0 bases from J, the junction kept 3 bases outside the gene matches. The germline gives CDR1 SQVTM, CDR2 ANQGSEA. The CDR3 consists of 13 residues. The CDR3 bases are TGCAGCGTTCAACAGGGGATGAACACTGAAGCTTTCTTT. It specifies CSVQQGMNTEAFF.

This clone was detected once. V is TRBV4-1 and J is TRBJ2-3; possible D gene TRBD1, 5 bases. Germline CDR1 and CDR2: MGHRA and YSYEKL. CDR3 length equals 15 residues. V was trimmed by 2 bases and J by 3 bases, leaving 12 bases between them. CDR3 region: CASSQPRDVTDTQYF. CDR3 in DNA: TGCGCCAGCAGCCAACCCAGGGATGTTACAGATACGCAGTATTTT.

The chain links TRBV11-1 to TRBJ1-2; 7 bases are shared with TRBD1. Per the germline V gene, CDR1 is SGHAT and CDR2 is FQDESV (reference sequence). J gave up 0 bases and V 1 base, and 8 bases lay outside the gene matches. There are 17 residues in the CDR3. Here the CDR3 DNA reads TGTGCCAGCAGCTTAGATGGACAGGCGCCCGCTAACTATGGCTACACCTTC. Its translation: CASSLDGQAPANYGYTF.

The chain recombines TRBV5-1 with TRBJ2-7, with D perhaps TRBD1 or TRBD2 (5 bases each). The CDR3 contains 14 residues. Trimming shortened V by 1 base and J by 4 bases, and 12 bases separated the two germline ends. CDR1 and CDR2 (germline): SGHRS, YFSETQ. CDR3 DNA: TGCGCCAGCAGCTTGTTAGGGACCGGATACGAGCAGTACTTC. This codes for CASSLLGTGYEQYF.

The chain employs TRBV27 and TRBJ2-7; TRBD1 aligns across 7 bases. With 6 bases clipped from V and 4 bases from J, the junction kept 6 bases outside the gene matches. The CDR3 has 13 amino acids. Germline V lookup: CDR1 MNHEY, CDR2 SMNVEV (reference sequence). CDR3 sequence (DNA): TGTGCCAGCAGCCCGGGACAGATTTACGAGCAGTACTTC. It yields the protein CASSPGQIYEQYF.

This sequence joins TRBV11-2 and TRBJ2-7; the D is unclear. The CDR3 totals 18 residues. V gave up 0 bases and J gave up 3 bases, with 21 bases separating them. Germline values: CDR1 SGHAT, CDR2 FQNNGV. This CDR3 is CASSLDGLGVSLNYEQYF. The CDR3 nucleotides are TGTGCCAGCAGCTTAGATGGGCTAGGAGTTAGTTTAAACTACGAGCAGTACTTC.

This chain connects TRBV6-4 to TRBJ2-1, with TRBD1 matching over 7 bases. The CDR3 is 16 residues long. V gave up 2 bases and J gave up 2 bases; unmatched junction bases: 6. Germline CDR1 reads MRHNA; CDR2 reads SNTAGT. CDR3 bases: TGTGCCAGCAGTGACGGGTTAAGGGGGCCCTACAATGAGCAGTTCTTC. Encoded protein: CASSDGLRGPYNEQFF.

With regard to this clone: The same CDR3 can be traced to other DNA sequences in this sample. The J gene is TRBJ2-1, the V gene TRBV15; perhaps TRBD2 as D (5 bases). Trimming removed 1 base from V and 7 bases from J, with 8 bases in between. Germline values: CDR1 LNHNV, CDR2 YYDKDF (reference sequence). There are 13 residues in the CDR3. Here the CDR3 DNA reads TGTGCCACCAGCAGAGGGCGAGGGAATGAGCAGTTCTTC. Translation: CATSRGRGNEQFF.

The chain carries TRBV27 and TRBJ2-5; D possibly corresponds to TRBD1 (7 bases). The V end was cut by 5 bases, the J end by 7 bases, with 17 bases between. Germline V gene sequence: CDR1 MNHEY, CDR2 SMNVEV (reference sequence). The CDR3 extends over 14 amino acids. The CDR3 sequence is CASSQGGSLGTQYF. The CDR3 bases are TGTGCCAGCAGTCAGGGGGGCAGTTTAGGGACCCAGTACTTC.

This chain links TRBV5-4 with TRBJ2-6; D is unclear. Germline V gene data show CDR1 as SGHNT and CDR2 as YYREEE (reference sequence). The CDR3 extends over 15 amino acids. The ends were cut back, 4 bases at V and 0 bases at J, with 8 bases in the middle. Here the CDR3 reads CASSLIVSGANVLTF. The CDR3, as DNA: TGTGCCAGCAGCCTCATAGTCTCTGGGGCCAACGTCCTGACTTTC.

The chain recombines TRBV5-1 with TRBJ1-4; D is unclear. The CDR3 is 13 residues long. V was shortened by 0 bases and J by 6 bases, with 6 bases between the two germline ends. The germline V gene has CDR1 SGHRS and CDR2 YFSETQ. The CDR3 coding sequence is TGCGCCAGCAGCTTGGATTCTTATGAAAAACTGTTTTTT. This codes for CASSLDSYEKLFF.